These T cell receptor beta chains were read from a single sample in a study of tumor-infiltrating lymphocytes in localized non-small cell lung cancer. TCRdb's table, derived via immunoSEQ multiplex PCR, lists solely in-frame clones and lacks some. The table includes roughly 30,000 clones, 70% to 90% detected once. The source material was lung tumor tissue. These receptors all stem from a human donor with non-small cell lung cancer. The CDR3 runs from the conserved cysteine through the conserved F or W. Clone size, where shown, is once, few, many, or a class for clones that have expanded.

-	TRBJ2-3	TRBV5-6	CASSSTGIPLTDTQYF
-	TRBJ2-7	TRBV6-5	CASTSGGYSYEQYF
-	TRBJ1-5	TRBV4-2	CASSLRQGDNQPQHF
-	TRBJ1-1	TRBV2	CASTGPYNTEAFF
once	TRBJ1-2	TRBV6-5	CASSYSLTGGYGYTF
-	TRBJ2-1	TRBV6-4	CASSQDSDRGIFSEQFF
-	TRBJ1-6	TRBV7-9	CASSLSQAGSPLHF
few	TRBJ2-3	TRBV7-2	CASSFRQGSTDTQYF
-	TRBJ2-2	TRBV19	CASIQVGDTGELFF
-	TRBJ1-5	TRBV4-2	CASSQSGGNDQPQHF
-	TRBJ2-2	TRBV5-4	CASSGKNWGSVELFF
-	TRBJ1-1	TRBV6-5	CASSQGQLAEAFF
-	TRBJ1-1	TRBV30	CAWTDGTYTEAFF
-	TRBJ2-5	TRBV5-1	CASSPNRGQETQYF
-	TRBJ1-2	TRBV9	CASSAEDGGSGYTF
-	TRBJ1-2	TRBV4-1	CASSQLTSGRNYGYTF
once	TRBJ1-1	TRBV19	CASSMGRNLNTEAFF
-	TRBJ1-4	TRBV25-1	CASSAGHLPGNEKLFF
-	TRBJ2-7	TRBV10-3	CAISRTGGKGSWDEQYF
-	TRBJ2-1	TRBV19	CASLDRGSSNEQFF
-	TRBJ1-1	TRBV28	CASSRQAEAFF
-	TRBJ1-1	TRBV18	CASSPRDRGPTEAFF
-	TRBJ1-5	TRBV5-6	CASSLVTGPQHF
-	TRBJ1-5	TRBV6-1	CASSVRTGGQPQHF
-	TRBJ1-2	TRBV30	CAWSEDRAGGYTF
-	TRBJ1-1	TRBV27	CASSVDTNTEAFF
-	TRBJ2-7	TRBV5-3	CARSSLFATGEARYEQYF
-	TRBJ1-5	TRBV30	CAWSPGPFSNQPQHF
once	TRBJ2-5	TRBV5-1	CASSNIQGWETQYF
-	TRBJ2-7	TRBV7-8	CASSPRGAGGEQYF
-	TRBJ2-1	TRBV6-6	CASRTREAEQFF
few	TRBJ1-4	TRBV7-6	CASSLGSREKLFF
-	TRBJ1-6	TRBV27	CASTSNGQGARALHF
-	TRBJ1-3	TRBV14	CASSQVPGYSGNTIYF
few	TRBJ1-1	TRBV15	CATSRQMFRAYTEAFF
-	TRBJ1-6	TRBV7-8	CASSLENNRSPLHF
-	TRBJ2-5	TRBV7-9	CASSPDGQETQYF
-	TRBJ1-2	TRBV28	CASSLPHRSGGYTF
-	TRBJ1-1	TRBV6-1	CASSLRGNTEAFF
-	TRBJ2-7	TRBV7-9	CASSLVSVSEQYF
-	TRBJ2-3	TRBV6-6	CASQGNRGIAYF
few	TRBJ2-6	TRBV29-1	CSVAAGANVLTF
-	TRBJ2-1	TRBV12-5	CASGFTINEQFF
-	TRBJ2-1	TRBV5-5	CASSLEGQGANEQFF
-	TRBJ1-6	TRBV29-1	CSVEDAGGAGSPLHF
-	TRBJ1-5	TRBV4-3	CASSQDLLRRGVAYQPQHF
-	TRBJ1-2	TRBV7-8	CASSLGQVLYGYTF
once	TRBJ1-4	TRBV5-1	CASSPTGKSPEKLFF
-	TRBJ2-7	TRBV7-2	CASSLGVSEYEQYF
-	TRBJ2-2	TRBV7-6	CASSSKQGGTGELFF
-	TRBJ2-3	TRBV10-3	CAILTRGKTDTQYF
few	TRBJ2-3	TRBV6-5	CASRRGVGDTQYF
-	TRBJ2-3	TRBV27	CASTYVGSPDTQYF
once	TRBJ1-5	TRBV2	CASSQQAYSNQPQHF
-	TRBJ1-2	TRBV27	CASSFGTGGLRSGYTF